This T cell receptor beta chain was profiled in a study of identical twins (dated by TCRdb to about 2016). A note on the overall study: To test whether fetal clonotypes persist, this study deep-sequenced TCR alpha and beta repertoires from monozygotic twins, from unrelated adults of various ages, and from cord blood. Replicate twin experiments were performed at different times using different library preparation protocols to rule out contamination.

V was cut back by 1 base and J by 1 base, leaving a gap of 10 bases between them. The CDR3 spans 14 residues, from the cysteine through the phenylalanine. The sequence is cut down to CDR3 DNA, 42 bases in frame from base 1. CDR1 and CDR2, looked up from the germline V gene (reference sequence), are DFQATT and SNEGSKA. The protocol used for the library was 5' RACE. This sample was sequenced with an Illumina HiSeq 2000. Template switching introduced a universal primer binding site; the final cDNA contained a unique molecular identifier, enabling accurate counting of TCR cDNA molecules. Specific primers in the conserved constant-segment region were used to synthesize first-strand cDNA for the TCR alpha and beta chains. To control for contamination, every cDNA library carried two barcodes: a SMART-Mk sample barcode plus Illumina barcodes. Two successive PCR steps introduced TruSeq adapter sequences along with Illumina sample barcodes. Sequencing of the TCR alpha and beta cDNA libraries was done on the Illumina HiSeq platform using custom primers. The paper's processing steps were these. Raw reads were processed with MiGEC to extract unique molecular identifiers, and MiXCR was used to determine CDR3 positions. Recombination models were inferred per individual with the repgenHMM and IGoR tools using an EM algorithm. The analysis of shared clonotypes was done with the tcR package in R, with sharing normalized by the product of cloneset sizes. Out-of-frame nonproductive sequences were analyzed to study raw recombination free of thymic and clonal selection effects. TCRdb passed the public sequencing reads through fastp at Q25 and MiXCR, retaining productive beta sequences. Entries are consolidated by CDR3 protein sequence, retaining the most common genes and DNA. None of the V and J calls come from the authors' own analysis; TCRdb made them. The sample records around 650,000 distinct CDR3 sequences, 7.1% of which are singletons. The ten top clones hold 1.6% of the sample.

All donors were healthy Caucasians. The twin cohort consisted of three pairs of female monozygotic twins, all aged roughly 18 to 30 years. The RNA used for TCR libraries was isolated from peripheral blood mononuclear cells. In its sample, this clonotype was seen many times. This clone's antigen is unknown. One base away there is no much larger clone; base qualities are not given. What the authors observed across the whole study: Excess twin sharing in beta out-of-frame sequences was weaker because fewer shared sequences lowered the signal-to-noise ratio. Invariant T cells such as MAIT and iNKT could partly confound zero-insertion analyses, although diverse VJ usage argued against such confounding for most clonotypes. Compared with coincidental sharing between unrelated individuals, out-of-frame TCR alpha sequences shared between twins had an excess of sequences with low generation probability. Fewer insertions were carried by abundant cord blood beta clonotypes, a similar but weaker trend appeared in young adult naive repertoires, and no such trend appeared in memory repertoires. Because the same donors could not be followed over many years, the conclusions relied on cross-sectional statistical analysis. Recombination models systematically underestimated out-of-frame TCR alpha sharing in monozygotic twins but agreed with sharing between unrelated individuals.

This sample was shared with a second study, whose subject was yellow fever vaccine responses in identical twins. As that second paper reports: The authors reported that the T cell response to vaccination in identical twins appeared partly convergent and partly personalized. Focusing on identical twins, the study followed the T cell clones that responded to the vaccine, and did so with precision.

The chain is encoded by TRBV20-1 joined to TRBJ1-1, with the D gene not clear enough to name. The receptor comes from a woman aged 18-35 years in good health. The sample was PBMCs. The CDR3 reads as follows: CSARGPEPNTEAFF. The sequenced DNA is TGCAGTGCTAGAGGACCCGAACCGAACACTGAAGCTTTCTTT.